What follows are 5 T cell receptor beta chains derived from one specimen sequenced in a study of T cells expressing NK-cell markers. TCRdb reprocessed the 5' RACE reads; each CDR3 protein has one entry and no DNA is given. This sample's table reports about 550,000 distinct CDR3 sequences. Specimen: blood T cells: a sorted CD56 or NKG2C T cell subset, CD4+ or CD8+ T cells, or bulk PBMC T cells (not recorded which). These receptors all stem from a man younger than 35 in good health.

V gene TRBV29-1 combines with J gene TRBJ2-1; TCRdb designates TRBD1, a call that cannot be tested without DNA. CDR3 size: 16 residues. Germline CDR1 is SQVTM and CDR2 is ANQGSEA. Here the CDR3 reads CSVEKRTQAWSGEQFF.

The chain joins TRBV20-1 to TRBJ2-3; lacking DNA, the TRBD1 call made by TCRdb goes unchecked. The CDR3 has 12 amino acids. Per germline, CDR1 DFQATT and CDR2 SNEGSKA (reference sequence). The CDR3 is CSPGGKADTQYF.

This sequence joins TRBV11-2 and TRBJ1-5. Germline values: CDR1 SGHAT, CDR2 FQNNGV. The CDR3 length is 16 residues. The CDR3 reads CASSLGDGRGNQPQHF.

This sequence joins TRBV7-9 and TRBJ1-1; TCRdb indicates TRBD1, and absent DNA this call remains unverified. The CDR3 extends over 13 amino acids. The germline V gene has CDR1 SEHNR and CDR2 FQNEAQ (reference sequence). This CDR3 reads CASSFEQGLFAFF.

This CDR3 reads CASIYDNGNEQYF. The chain is built from TRBV5-1 and TRBJ2-7. The CDR3 is 13 amino acids. CDR1 is SGHRS and CDR2 is YFSETQ in the germline V gene.